This T cell receptor beta chain was obtained from a study of early T cells in non-severe SARS-CoV-2 infection. The CDR3 runs 15 residues. The germline CDR1 and CDR2 sequences are PRHDT and FYEKMQ (reference sequence). J lost 0 bases, V lost 5 bases, and 2 bases had no gene match. cDNA molecules, individually, were tagged with unique molecular identifiers. TCRdb recomputed calls from the 5' RACE reads with MiXCR, one row per CDR3 protein. The data show approximately 64,000 distinct CDR3 sequences, roughly 18% seen once. The clonotype comes from an adult who was a healthcare worker with PCR-confirmed SARS-CoV-2 infection or an uninfected control (not recorded which). The sample in question was whole blood, obtained at baseline. This chain uses TRBV13 with TRBJ2-7, with 12 bases matching TRBD2. The CDR3 DNA sequence: TGTGCCAGCAGCCGACTAGCGGGGGACTCCTACGAGCAGTACTTC. This encodes CASSRLAGDSYEQYF.